This entry lists 30 T cell receptor beta chains sequenced from one sample in a study of cytomegalovirus exposure and HLA in healthy donors. Method: immunoSEQ multiplex PCR; TCRdb's copy keeps in-frame clones and lacks some. The table has 150,000 or so clones, around four fifths seen once; the top ten hold around 2.4%. The sequenced material came from PBMCs. The receptor source for this set is a man aged 30 to 45 in good health and CMV-seropositive.

The rearrangement links TRBV29-1 to TRBJ2-7, with 7 bases identical to TRBD2. The CDR3 is 14 amino acids. V gave up 6 bases and J gave up 5 bases; unmatched junction bases: 13. CDR1 and CDR2 (germline): SQVTM, ANQGSEA. This chain's CDR3 is CSVWGGKGADEQYF. CDR3 nucleotide sequence: TGCAGCGTCTGGGGGGGGAAAGGGGCTGACGAGCAGTACTTC.

There are many counts of this clone. The chain recombines TRBV10-2 with TRBJ2-1; 10 nucleotides agree with TRBD2. Germline CDR1 reads WSHSY; CDR2 reads SAAADI. V lost 8 bases, J lost 5 bases, and 6 bases stayed unmatched. The CDR3 spans 14 residues. Here the CDR3 DNA reads TGCGCCAGCCTCTCTAGCGGGGGAGACAATGAGCAGTTCTTC. It specifies CASLSSGGDNEQFF.

This CDR3 reads CASSLVAVNTEAFF. The CDR3 DNA reads as TGTGCCAGCAGCTTGGTGGCAGTGAACACTGAAGCTTTCTTT. The V call is TRBV5-8, the J call TRBJ1-1, with D unclear. The germline V and J ends were trimmed by 0 bases and 0 bases, with 6 bases remaining between them. Per germline, CDR1 SGHTS and CDR2 YDEGEE. The CDR3 length is 14 residues.

This chain connects TRBV19 to TRBJ1-5; D remains ambiguous. The CDR3 totals 15 residues. Trimming took off 5 bases at V and 4 bases at J, with 15 bases between the two ends. Germline V lookup: CDR1 LNHDA, CDR2 SQIVND (reference sequence). Here the CDR3 DNA reads TGTGCCAGTAGTCACACAGCCGAACCTAATCAGCCCCAGCATTTT. It specifies CASSHTAEPNQPQHF.

The chain couples TRBV18 to TRBJ1-1; a possible D gene is TRBD1 (5 bases). Trimming removed 3 bases at V and 1 base at J, with 12 bases between. The germline V gene has CDR1 KGHSH and CDR2 LQKENI. The CDR3 contains 15 residues. The CDR3 here is CASSPSGGGNTEAFF. The CDR3 DNA is TGTGCCAGCTCACCGTCCGGGGGTGGGAACACTGAAGCTTTCTTT.

CDR3 sequence: CASSPPPGTDHGYTF. CDR3 coding DNA: TGTGCCAGCTCACCACCACCAGGGACAGATCATGGCTACACCTTC. The chain employs TRBV18 and TRBJ1-2; 7 bases agree with TRBD1. Trimming removed 0 bases from V and 6 bases from J; junction bases left unmatched: 7. The length of the CDR3 is 15 residues. CDR1 and CDR2 from the germline V gene are KGHSH and LQKENI. The full variable domain, its missing parts supplied by reference TRBV18 and TRBJ1-2, is NAGVMQNPRHLVRRRGQEARLRCSPMKGHSHVYWYRQLPEEGLKFMVYLQKENIIDESGMPKERFSAEFPKEGPSILRIQQVVRGDSAAYFCASSPPPGTDHGYTFGSGTRLTVV.

The V call is TRBV18, the J call TRBJ2-7; D perhaps matches TRBD1 (7 bases). The CDR3 is made up of 15 amino acids. Looked up from germline, CDR1 is KGHSH and CDR2 is LQKENI. The V gene lost 3 bases and the J gene lost 0 bases, with 12 bases spanning the gap. For the CDR3, the DNA is TGTGCCAGCTCACCGGCAGGGGGGTACTCCTACGAGCAGTACTTC. This gives the protein CASSPAGGYSYEQYF.

The chain recombines TRBV7-9 with TRBJ1-4; D is undetermined. Germline V gene data show CDR1 as SEHNR and CDR2 as FQNEAQ (reference sequence). V was clipped by 3 bases and J by 0 bases, with 14 bases between them. The CDR3 runs 17 residues. The CDR3 DNA is TGTGCCAGCAGCTTCCAGGTTACCGCTGCAACTAATGAAAAACTGTTTTTT. The encoded protein is CASSFQVTAATNEKLFF.

The chain recombines TRBV6-1 with TRBJ2-1, with no clear D. Trimming removed 4 bases at V and 6 bases at J, with 4 bases between. Germline CDR1 MNHNS, CDR2 SASEGT. The CDR3 runs 11 residues. The CDR3 region has the DNA TGTGCCAGCAGTGTTATCAATGAGCAGTTCTTC. The encoded protein is CASSVINEQFF.

V gene TRBV4-3 combines with J gene TRBJ1-1; TRBD1 might be the D (5 bases). Trimming took off 0 bases at V and 3 bases at J, with 8 bases between the two ends. Germline V gene lookup returns CDR1 LGHNA and CDR2 YSLEER. The CDR3 runs 14 residues. In nucleotides, the CDR3 is TGCGCCAGCAGCCAAGATACAGGCTACACTGAAGCTTTCTTT. Amino acids: CASSQDTGYTEAFF.

The chain links TRBV10-3 to TRBJ2-1; the match to TRBD1 covers 9 bases. The V gene end was trimmed by 10 bases and the J gene end by 9 bases; junction bases not matched to a gene: 19. Germline values: CDR1 ENHRY, CDR2 SYGVKD. The CDR3 has 16 amino acids. DNA for the CDR3: TGTGCCACACAGCGCCGTGGACAGGGGCGCCTCAGTGAGCAGTTCTTC. This gives the protein CATQRRGQGRLSEQFF.

The J gene is TRBJ2-7, the V gene TRBV4-3; 7 bases line up with TRBD2. Germline trimming cut 5 bases from V and 3 bases from J; bases unmatched to any gene: 10. There are 15 residues in the CDR3. Germline V gives CDR1 LGHNA, CDR2 YSLEER. The CDR3 loop is CASSLRPGRNYEQYF. CDR3 sequence (DNA): TGCGCCAGCAGCTTAAGGCCCGGGAGGAACTACGAGCAGTACTTC.

This clone has just one count. V usage is TRBV7-2 and J usage is TRBJ2-1, with TRBD2 identical over 8 bases. This CDR3 contains 14 residues. The V and J ends lost 4 bases and 6 bases, in that order; junction bases with no gene match: 5. Germline V gene lookup returns CDR1 SGHTA and CDR2 FQGNSA. In DNA form, the CDR3 reads TGTGCCAGCAGCTCCCGCGGGGGGCGCAATGAGCAGTTCTTC. This sequence encodes CASSSRGGRNEQFF.

This chain links TRBV19 with TRBJ2-7, with TRBD1 identical over 8 bases. CDR3 length: 13 residues. Trimming cost V 6 bases and J 6 bases; bases outside gene matches: 7. Germline CDR1 reads LNHDA; CDR2 reads SQIVND (reference sequence). CDR3: CASSAAGTGEQYF. CDR3 bases: TGTGCCAGTAGCGCTGCCGGGACAGGCGAGCAGTACTTC.

This chain connects TRBV4-3 to TRBJ2-2, with 8 bases fitting TRBD1. The CDR3 is 16 residues long. CDR1 and CDR2 (germline): LGHNA, YSLEER. Losses at the gene ends were 0 bases for V and 6 bases for J; bases not matched to a gene: 6. The CDR3 DNA reads TGCGCCAGCAGCCAAGACAGGGGGCTTGTCTCCGGGGAGCTGTTTTTT. It encodes CASSQDRGLVSGELFF.

The CDR3 protein is CASSEQGGGNTIYF. Written as DNA, the CDR3 is TGTGCCAGCAGCGAACAGGGTGGTGGAAACACCATATATTTT. The J gene is TRBJ1-3, the V gene TRBV7-8, with TRBD1 as a possible D gene (6 bases). CDR3 length: 14 amino acids. Trimming took 5 bases from V and 3 from J, leaving 11 bases between them. Germline V gene data show CDR1 as SGHVS and CDR2 as FQNEAQ.

The rearrangement links TRBV9 to TRBJ1-4, with TRBD1 identical over 7 bases. The CDR3 runs to 15 residues. Germline CDR1 SGDLS, CDR2 YYNGEE. Unmatched junction bases numbered 8, after V lost 6 bases and J lost 3 bases. The CDR3 sequence is CASTLGGGPNEKLFF. The DNA for the CDR3 is TGTGCCAGCACCTTAGGGGGCGGACCTAATGAAAAACTGTTTTTT.

This clone was observed once. This chain joins TRBV9 and TRBJ1-5; TRBD1 matches at 10 bases. Per the germline V gene, CDR1 is SGDLS and CDR2 is YYNGEE. The CDR3 totals 14 residues. Trimming cost V 2 bases and J 6 bases; bases outside gene matches: 2. CDR3 sequence reads: CASSVGDRGQPQHF. Here the CDR3 DNA reads TGTGCCAGCAGCGTGGGGGACAGGGGTCAGCCCCAGCATTTT.

The V and J genes are TRBV15 and TRBJ2-7, with a weak D call TRBD1 (6 bases). Deletions cut 3 bases from V and 4 bases from J, with 13 bases between. The germline CDR1 and CDR2 sequences are LNHNV and YYDKDF (reference sequence). The CDR3 sequence is 14 residues long. The CDR3 protein is CATSRATGIYEQYF. CDR3 coding DNA: TGTGCCACCAGCAGGGCTACAGGGATTTACGAGCAGTACTTC.

This clone is a singleton in its sample. The V call is TRBV15, the J call TRBJ1-1, with a tentative D call TRBD1 (5 bases). The CDR3 contains 15 residues. CDR1 is LNHNV and CDR2 is YYDKDF in the germline V gene (reference sequence). V shed 2 bases and J shed 4 bases, with 14 bases lying between them. The CDR3, as DNA: TGTGCCACCAGCAGATCAGGGAGAGCGGGCACTGAAGCTTTCTTT. Amino acids: CATSRSGRAGTEAFF.

This rearrangement joins TRBV2 to TRBJ2-7; 7 nucleotides align to TRBD2. The J segment lost 0 bases and the V segment lost 4 bases, leaving 6 bases of the junction unmatched. Germline V gene sequence: CDR1 SNHLY, CDR2 FYNNEI. CDR3 length equals 15 residues. The CDR3 nucleotides read TGTGCCAGCAGTGGGGGGGGGACCGGCTCCTACGAGCAGTACTTC. Protein product: CASSGGGTGSYEQYF.

DNA of the CDR3: TGTGCCAGCAGCCTACAGGGCTATGGCTACACCTTC. Its protein product is CASSLQGYGYTF. J is TRBJ1-2 and V is TRBV6-5; D is perhaps TRBD1 (6 bases). The CDR3 is 12 residues long. V was shortened by 6 bases and J by 4 bases, with 9 bases between the two germline ends. CDR1 is MNHEY and CDR2 is SVGAGI in the germline V gene.

Here the CDR3 reads CASSLVAGGIYEQYF. The CDR3 DNA is TGCGCCAGCAGCTTGGTAGCAGGGGGCATCTACGAGCAGTACTTC. The chain recombines TRBV5-1 with TRBJ2-7; 8 bases are shared with TRBD1. The junction had 5 bases not matched to a gene; V was cut back by 0 bases and J by 3 bases. Per the germline V gene, CDR1 is SGHRS and CDR2 is YFSETQ. The CDR3 runs to 15 residues.

The rearrangement uses TRBV4-3 and TRBJ2-7, with 9 bases that match TRBD1. From germline, CDR1 is LGHNA and CDR2 YSLEER. There are 16 residues in the CDR3. V lost 1 base and J lost 3; bases outside the gene matches: 7. CDR3 bases: TGCGCCAGCAGCCAAGTTCTCCGGGACAGGGACTACGAGCAGTACTTC. Encoded protein: CASSQVLRDRDYEQYF.

The CDR3 DNA reads TGTGCCAGCAGCTCCTCCCCGGGACAGGGGTATGGCTACACCTTC. Translation: CASSSSPGQGYGYTF. The genes are TRBV7-2 and TRBJ1-2, with TRBD1 identical over 10 bases. This CDR3 is built from 15 residues. Per the germline V gene, CDR1 is SGHTA and CDR2 is FQGNSA. V lost 4 bases and J lost 5; bases outside the gene matches: 7.

The chain uses TRBV4-2 and TRBJ2-1; 9 nucleotides align to TRBD2. The CDR3 contains 15 residues. CDR1 and CDR2 from the germline V gene are LGHNA and YNFKEQ. V was pared by 2 bases and J by 14 bases, with 13 bases of the junction left unmatched. CDR3 sequence (DNA): TGTGCCAGCAGCCAACCTGGGAGCGGGGGGCCCGAGGAGTTCTTC. Translating gives CASSQPGSGGPEEFF.

The chain couples TRBV6-5 to TRBJ1-4; D gene uncertain. Trimming shortened V by 0 bases and J by 0 bases, and 8 bases separated the two germline ends. Germline loops: CDR1 MNHEY, CDR2 SVGAGI. The CDR3 has 16 amino acids. CDR3 bases: TGTGCCAGCAGTTACTCGCTTAGCTCAACTAATGAAAAACTGTTTTTT. Amino acids: CASSYSLSSTNEKLFF.

V and J are TRBV9 and TRBJ2-3, with 11 bases matching TRBD2. With 3 bases clipped from V and 2 bases from J, the junction kept 2 bases outside the gene matches. The CDR3 extends over 15 amino acids. Germline-derived CDR1 and CDR2 are SGDLS and YYNGEE. DNA for the CDR3: TGTGCCAGCAGCGGGGGACTAGCGGACACAGATACGCAGTATTTT. This codes for CASSGGLADTDTQYF.

The rearrangement links TRBV4-2 to TRBJ2-7, with D possibly TRBD1 on 5 matching bases. From germline, CDR1 is LGHNA and CDR2 YNFKEQ. The CDR3 covers 17 residues. V shed 0 bases and J shed 0 bases, with 15 bases lying between them. The CDR3 region has the DNA TGTGCCAGCAGCCAAGAAAAAGGGGAAGGGTACTCCTACGAGCAGTACTTC. It is translated as CASSQEKGEGYSYEQYF.

The CDR3 loop reads CASSLSAGLGNNSPLHF. In nucleotides, the CDR3 is TGTGCCAGCAGTTTATCGGCAGGGTTGGGGAATAATTCACCCCTCCACTTT. The chain employs TRBV27 and TRBJ1-6; D perhaps matches TRBD1 (5 bases). Per the germline V gene, CDR1 is MNHEY and CDR2 is SMNVEV (reference sequence). CDR3 length equals 17 residues. Trimming removed 0 bases from V and 5 bases from J, with 14 bases in between.